Below, one T cell receptor (beta chain) is given with its context. These data come from a study of blood T cell repertoires in COVID-19. As for the study in general: T cells, B-cell-depleted T cells, or PBMCs provided the cDNA or gDNA that served as material.

The repertoire was sequenced with immunoSEQ multiplex PCR; TCRdb's copy has only in-frame clones and lacks some. The repertoire consists of some 97,000 clones, with more than 75% occurring once and the leading ten covering about 6.9%. CDR1 is SGHNT, CDR2 YYREEE, per germline (reference sequence). V lost 2 bases to trimming and J lost 4 bases; unmatched junction nucleotides: 6. The CDR3 is 16 residues long. The chain carries TRBV5-4 and TRBJ2-2, with 9 positions matching TRBD1. The sequenced sample was peripheral blood. The origin of this receptor is a man aged 30 to 45 in a cohort sampled during active COVID-19. The CDR3 sequence: CASSFGQGYGTGELFF. In nucleotides, the CDR3 is TGTGCCAGCAGCTTCGGACAGGGGTACGGCACCGGGGAGCTGTTTTTT.